This record looks at one T cell receptor (beta chain) sequence and its context. Its target is unknown. The sample is drawn from a study of breast tumors, draining lymph nodes, adjacent tissues. Study-wide results and caveats: Data fit most tumor T cells coming from lymph node, expanding in tumor. Tumor T cell lymph node origin was a supported hypothesis, not proven. Tumor repertoires ranked between lymph nodes and nontumor tissue in diversity, with V and J gene preferences.

Samples came from axillary lymph nodes draining the breast cancer. TCRdb re-called the multiplex PCR reads with MiXCR, one entry per CDR3 protein. The table has some 170,000 distinct CDR3 sequences, about 30% seen once. J gave up 2 bases and V 4 bases, and 7 bases lay outside the gene matches. This CDR3 comprises 17 residues. From germline, CDR1 is KGHDR and CDR2 SFDVKD. This sequence was found in a female donor with breast cancer. Some clones in this sample may be carry-over from other donors' samples. Material: axillary lymph node tissue. The gene calls are TRBV24-1 and TRBJ2-4, with 10 nucleotides matching TRBD1. DNA of the CDR3: TGTGCCACCAGTGAGCCCGGGACAGGGGATACCAAAAACATTCAGTACTTC. Translation gives CATSEPGTGDTKNIQYF.